This is a list of T cell receptor beta chains from one sample in a study of radiation and T cells in renal cell carcinoma. Produced via immunoSEQ multiplex PCR; TCRdb's table is partial and in-frame only. The sample carries roughly 14,000 clones, 55% to 60% recorded once. The sample consisted of tumor tissue, taken from a patient whose treatment was nephrectomy without radiotherapy. These receptors were obtained from a middle-aged man with renal cell carcinoma. CDR3s include the opening cysteine and the closing phenylalanine or tryptophan. The order of the fields is D gene, V gene, J gene, clone size, CDR3 protein, CDR3 DNA. The D gene is left open where the match is weak. Only some rows state a clone size, as once, few, many or a class for expanded clones.

D gene: TRBD2; V gene: TRBV6-5; J gene: TRBJ2-1; clone size: .; CDR3 protein: CAIRPGLVYNEQFF; CDR3 DNA: TGTGCCATCCGACCGGGACTAGTCTACAATGAGCAGTTCTTC
D gene: TRBD2; V gene: TRBV7-9; J gene: TRBJ2-4; clone size: .; CDR3 protein: CASSLEASSGGYIQYF; CDR3 DNA: TGTGCCAGCAGCTTAGAGGCTTCTAGCGGGGGTTACATTCAGTACTTC
D gene: .; V gene: TRBV7-9; J gene: TRBJ2-5; clone size: few; CDR3 protein: CASSLWGGETQYF; CDR3 DNA: TGTGCCAGCAGCTTATGGGGCGGGGAGACCCAGTACTTC
D gene: TRBD2; V gene: TRBV27; J gene: TRBJ2-3; clone size: .; CDR3 protein: CASSLTSLLTDTQYF; CDR3 DNA: TGTGCCAGCAGTCTGACTAGCCTTCTCACAGATACGCAGTATTTT
D gene: .; V gene: TRBV10-1; J gene: TRBJ2-7; clone size: .; CDR3 protein: CASSEEPPYEQYF; CDR3 DNA: TGCGCCAGCAGTGAGGAACCGCCTTACGAGCAGTACTTC
D gene: TRBD2; V gene: TRBV6-1; J gene: TRBJ2-1; clone size: few; CDR3 protein: CASSELAGAYNEQFF; CDR3 DNA: TGTGCCAGCAGTGAACTAGCGGGGGCCTACAATGAGCAGTTCTTC
D gene: .; V gene: TRBV10-3; J gene: TRBJ2-7; clone size: .; CDR3 protein: CAISESPGTPENDEQYF; CDR3 DNA: TGTGCCATCAGTGAGTCGCCCGGGACTCCCGAAAACGACGAGCAGTACTTC
D gene: TRBD2; V gene: TRBV27; J gene: TRBJ2-7; clone size: .; CDR3 protein: CASSASGSSSYEQYF; CDR3 DNA: TGTGCCAGCAGTGCTAGCGGGTCCAGCTCCTACGAGCAGTACTTC
D gene: .; V gene: TRBV5-6; J gene: TRBJ2-1; clone size: few; CDR3 protein: CASSFNPLRVSYNEQFF; CDR3 DNA: TGTGCCAGCAGCTTCAACCCCTTGCGGGTTTCCTACAATGAGCAGTTCTTC
D gene: .; V gene: TRBV5-6; J gene: TRBJ1-2; clone size: .; CDR3 protein: CASSLDAVKYGYTF; CDR3 DNA: TGTGCCAGCAGCTTGGATGCAGTTAAATATGGCTACACCTTC
D gene: TRBD2; V gene: TRBV19; J gene: TRBJ2-1; clone size: large; CDR3 protein: CASISGTYNEQFF; CDR3 DNA: TGTGCCAGTATTAGCGGGACCTACAATGAGCAGTTCTTC
D gene: TRBD2; V gene: TRBV6-4; J gene: TRBJ2-7; clone size: .; CDR3 protein: CASSDSTSSGVAYEQYF; CDR3 DNA: TGTGCCAGCAGTGACTCGACTTCTAGCGGGGTTGCCTACGAGCAGTACTTC
D gene: .; V gene: TRBV9; J gene: TRBJ2-1; clone size: .; CDR3 protein: CASSVWHSDNEQFF; CDR3 DNA: TGTGCCAGCAGCGTATGGCATTCGGACAATGAGCAGTTCTTC
D gene: .; V gene: TRBV28; J gene: TRBJ2-3; clone size: .; CDR3 protein: CASSLPDLSSPYF; CDR3 DNA: TGTGCCAGCAGTTTACCCGACCTCAGTTCCCCGTATTTT
D gene: .; V gene: TRBV4-3; J gene: TRBJ1-1; clone size: .; CDR3 protein: CASSQDLEFSEAFF; CDR3 DNA: TGCGCCAGCAGCCAAGACCTAGAATTTAGTGAAGCTTTCTTT
D gene: TRBD2; V gene: TRBV9; J gene: TRBJ2-1; clone size: .; CDR3 protein: CASSVGLAAYNEQFF; CDR3 DNA: TGTGCCAGCAGCGTTGGACTAGCGGCCTACAATGAGCAGTTCTTC
D gene: .; V gene: TRBV27; J gene: TRBJ1-2; clone size: few; CDR3 protein: CASSFWGSNYGYTF; CDR3 DNA: TGTGCCAGCAGTTTCTGGGGTTCTAACTATGGCTACACCTTC
D gene: TRBD2; V gene: TRBV10-1; J gene: TRBJ2-3; clone size: medium-sized; CDR3 protein: CASSEGGVLADTQYF; CDR3 DNA: TGCGCCAGCAGTGAGGGGGGGGTTTTGGCAGATACGCAGTATTTT
D gene: .; V gene: TRBV27; J gene: TRBJ2-7; clone size: many; CDR3 protein: CASSSGQFYEQYF; CDR3 DNA: TGTGCCAGCAGTTCGGGACAATTCTACGAGCAGTACTTC
D gene: .; V gene: TRBV10-3; J gene: TRBJ2-7; clone size: .; CDR3 protein: CASLGTDAYEQYF; CDR3 DNA: TGTGCCTCCCTAGGGACGGACGCCTACGAGCAGTACTTC
D gene: TRBD2; V gene: TRBV6-5; J gene: TRBJ2-5; clone size: .; CDR3 protein: CASSYSLAGDQETQYF; CDR3 DNA: TGTGCCAGCAGTTACTCGCTAGCGGGTGATCAAGAGACCCAGTACTTC
D gene: .; V gene: TRBV27; J gene: TRBJ2-1; clone size: few; CDR3 protein: CASSLSIWILNEQFF; CDR3 DNA: TGTGCCAGCAGTTTATCGATCTGGATTCTCAATGAGCAGTTCTTC
D gene: TRBD1; V gene: TRBV5-5; J gene: TRBJ1-3; clone size: .; CDR3 protein: CASRPFGTGGNTIYF; CDR3 DNA: TGTGCCAGCAGACCTTTTGGGACAGGCGGAAACACCATATATTTT
D gene: TRBD1; V gene: TRBV29-1; J gene: TRBJ2-5; clone size: .; CDR3 protein: CSVGGQAQETQYF; CDR3 DNA: TGCAGCGTTGGGGGACAGGCGCAAGAGACCCAGTACTTC
D gene: TRBD1; V gene: TRBV7-3; J gene: TRBJ2-3; clone size: .; CDR3 protein: CASSLGTGGRGSDTQYF; CDR3 DNA: TGTGCCAGCAGCTTAGGGACAGGGGGAAGAGGGTCAGATACGCAGTATTTT
D gene: .; V gene: TRBV10-3; J gene: TRBJ2-2; clone size: once; CDR3 protein: CATGRLGGGELFF; CDR3 DNA: TGTGCCACCGGGCGCCTCGGGGGCGGGGAGCTGTTTTTT
D gene: TRBD1; V gene: TRBV4-1; J gene: TRBJ2-7; clone size: few; CDR3 protein: CASSQEDRGNEQYF; CDR3 DNA: TGCGCCAGCAGCCAAGAAGACAGGGGCAACGAGCAGTACTTC
D gene: .; V gene: TRBV2; J gene: TRBJ1-1; clone size: .; CDR3 protein: CASSEIRDTEAFF; CDR3 DNA: TGTGCCAGCAGTGAAATCAGAGACACTGAAGCTTTCTTT
D gene: .; V gene: TRBV5-4; J gene: TRBJ1-6; clone size: .; CDR3 protein: CASSSGTVINSPLHF; CDR3 DNA: TGTGCCAGCAGCTCCGGGACCGTAATCAATTCACCCCTCCACTTT
D gene: .; V gene: TRBV25-1; J gene: TRBJ2-7; clone size: .; CDR3 protein: CASSEFSTEQGREQYF; CDR3 DNA: TGTGCCAGCAGTGAATTTTCGACAGAACAGGGTAGAGAGCAGTACTTC
D gene: TRBD2; V gene: TRBV4-1; J gene: TRBJ2-5; clone size: .; CDR3 protein: CASSQGLAAGGTQYF; CDR3 DNA: TGCGCCAGCAGCCAAGGATTAGCGGCGGGGGGGACCCAGTACTTC